Below are 17 T cell receptor beta chains sequenced from a single sample in a study of blood T cells in healthy people across ages. Primers used in a second PCR of roughly 7 to 11 cycles were a sample-barcoded 5' primer and a J-beta primer mix. MiXCR was run by TCRdb on the 5' RACE reads, yielding one entry per CDR3 protein. The profile shows some 760,000 distinct CDR3 sequences, around a quarter of them singletons. These sequences were also reported in another study, on T cells of mothers and their children.

Input material: blood. These receptors came from a boy younger than 18 in good health.

V is TRBV12-3 or TRBV12-4 and J is TRBJ1-4; D remains ambiguous. V gave up 3 bases and J gave up 0 bases, with 8 bases separating them. This CDR3 spans 15 amino acids. CDR3 protein: CASSLGRPTNEKLFF. DNA of the CDR3: TGTGCCAGCAGTTTGGGCAGGCCAACTAATGAAAAACTGTTTTTT.

This clonotype turned up a few times. This sequence joins TRBV5-1 and TRBJ2-2; unclear D gene. The CDR3 has 12 residues. The germline CDR1 and CDR2 sequences are SGHRS and YFSETQ. Trimming shortened V by 2 bases and J by 7 bases, and 6 bases separated the two germline ends. DNA of the CDR3: TGCGCCAGCAGCTTCGACGACGGGGAGCTGTTTTTT. The encoded protein is CASSFDDGELFF.

The chain employs TRBV20-1 and TRBJ2-7; 7 bases fit TRBD1. This CDR3 is built from 13 residues. Germline V gene sequence: CDR1 DFQATT, CDR2 SNEGSKA (reference sequence). J gave up 0 bases and V 6 bases, and 5 bases lay outside the gene matches. CDR3: CSAGTGASYEQYF. The CDR3 region has the DNA TGCAGTGCCGGAACAGGGGCCTCCTACGAGCAGTACTTC.

This chain links TRBV20-1 with TRBJ1-6; the D is unclear. The germline V gene has CDR1 DFQATT and CDR2 SNEGSKA (reference sequence). V gave up 3 bases and J gave up 3 bases, with 21 bases separating them. The CDR3 length is 18 residues. CDR3 in amino acids: CSASGENPRDIYNSPLHF. CDR3 DNA sequence: TGCAGTGCTAGTGGGGAAAACCCGAGGGATATCTATAATTCACCCCTCCACTTT.

The chain employs TRBV9 and TRBJ2-5; 9 bases agree with TRBD1. From germline, CDR1 is SGDLS and CDR2 YYNGEE. The CDR3 length is 15 residues. Trimming at V came to 3 bases and at J to 5 bases, leaving 8 bases not matched to a gene. CDR3 nucleotide sequence: TGTGCCAGCAGCGACAACAGGGGGCCTCGCGAGACCCAGTACTTC. Translating it yields CASSDNRGPRETQYF.

This clonotype was recorded a few times. The rearrangement uses TRBV12-3 or TRBV12-4 and TRBJ1-1, with D perhaps matching TRBD1 (6 bases). Trimming removed 6 bases from V and 2 bases from J, with 10 bases in between. This CDR3 comprises 13 residues. The CDR3 region is CASSQQGNTEAFF. The CDR3 region has the DNA TGTGCCAGCAGCCAACAGGGAAACACTGAAGCTTTCTTT.

This clonotype has a handful of counts. The chain employs TRBV5-1 and TRBJ2-1; TRBD1 aligns across 8 bases. TRBJ2-7 explains the end of the DNA better; the J call may be wrong. CDR3 length equals 14 residues. Per the germline V gene, CDR1 is SGHRS and CDR2 is YFSETQ. The CDR3 sequence: CASSVDRETYEQYF. The CDR3 nucleotides read TGCGCCAGCAGCGTGGACAGGGAGACCTACGAGCAGTACTTC.

This clonotype was recorded a few times. This chain links TRBV14 with TRBJ1-1; tentatively, D is TRBD1 (6 bases). Trimming stripped 3 bases from V and 3 bases from J, with 17 bases between. Per the germline V gene, CDR1 is SGHDN and CDR2 is FVKESK. This CDR3 has 16 amino acids. CDR3 protein: CASSQSFTGYDTEAFF. CDR3 bases: TGTGCCAGCAGCCAGAGTTTTACAGGGTACGACACTGAAGCTTTCTTT.

This clonotype was counted only a few times. As DNA, the CDR3 is TGTGCCAGCAGCGAAAGGAACACTGAAGCTTTCTTT. It encodes CASSERNTEAFF. The genes are TRBV6-2 or TRBV6-3 and TRBJ1-1; no definite D call. With 6 bases removed from V and 1 base from J, the gap between germline ends came to 6 bases. This CDR3 has 12 amino acids. Germline V gives CDR1 MNHEY, CDR2 SVGEGT.

A few counts support this clonotype. The V and J genes are TRBV20-1 and TRBJ1-2; D remains ambiguous. The V end lost 2 bases, the J end lost 4 bases, and 5 bases lay between the germline ends. This CDR3 contains 11 residues. Per germline, CDR1 DFQATT and CDR2 SNEGSKA (reference sequence). The CDR3 region has the DNA TGCAGTGCTAGATCAGGCTATGGCTACACCTTC. It translates to CSARSGYGYTF.

This clonotype was observed a few times. This chain links TRBV6-6 with TRBJ2-3; 12 nucleotides match TRBD2. The germline V gene encodes CDR1 MNHNY and CDR2 SVGAGI (reference sequence). This CDR3 contains 14 residues. Losses at the gene ends were 11 bases for V and 4 bases for J; bases not matched to a gene: 7. The CDR3 spells CAGTSGGSSDTQYF. The CDR3 DNA is TGTGCCGGCACTAGCGGGGGGTCCTCAGATACGCAGTATTTT.

This chain connects TRBV7-2 to TRBJ2-7, with D maybe TRBD2 (6 bases). Trimming cost V 4 bases and J 2 bases, with 12 bases left between them. The CDR3 is 14 residues long. Germline V lookup: CDR1 SGHTA, CDR2 FQGNSA. The chain's CDR3 is CASSSQAGAYEQYF. The CDR3 DNA follows: TGTGCCAGCAGCTCACAAGCGGGTGCCTACGAGCAGTACTTC.

This clonotype was counted only a few times. Compared with germline, one end of the junction differs, possibly owing to a read error. The rearrangement joins TRBV7-7 to TRBJ1-2; D is perhaps TRBD1 (6 bases). CDR1 and CDR2 from the germline V gene are SSHAT and FNYEAQ (reference sequence). The CDR3 has 17 residues. CDR3 sequence reads: CASSLASGGHGGYGYTF. The CDR3 DNA reads as TGTGCTAGCAGCTTAGCCTCCGGGGGGCATGGTGGCTATGGCTACACCTTC.

The chain joins TRBV27 to TRBJ2-2; the D gene could be TRBD1 or TRBD2 (5 bases each). Germline-derived CDR1 and CDR2 are MNHEY and SMNVEV (reference sequence). This CDR3 comprises 17 residues. Trimming cost V 4 bases and J 3 bases, with 18 bases left between them. The CDR3 region is CASSYALRDLYTGELFF. CDR3 sequence (DNA): TGTGCCAGCAGTTATGCCCTCCGGGACCTATACACCGGGGAGCTGTTTTTT.

Concerning this clonotype itself: A junction boundary mismatches the germline segment, possibly from a read error. The V call is TRBV3-1, the J call TRBJ1-3; unclear D gene. Per germline, CDR1 LGHDT and CDR2 YNNKEL (reference sequence). The CDR3 spans 16 residues. CDR3 bases: TGTGCCAGCAGTCAAGGTCAGCCCTCCTCTGGAAACACCATATATTTT. Encoded protein: CASSQGQPSSGNTIYF.

The chain couples TRBV6-2 or TRBV6-3 to TRBJ2-5; no firm D call. Trimming pared 4 bases from V and 11 bases from J, leaving 14 bases between. Germline values: CDR1 MNHEY, CDR2 SVGEGT. The CDR3 is 12 amino acids. The CDR3 DNA reads TGTGCCAGCAGTTCGCCCTTTTTAGAGCAGTACTTC. It yields the protein CASSSPFLEQYF.

Turning to this clonotype: An end of the junction differs from the germline gene, which may be a read error. This chain uses TRBV6-6 with TRBJ1-1; no clear D gene. Germline assignment: CDR1 MNHNY and CDR2 SVGAGI (reference sequence). The length of the CDR3 is 15 residues. CDR3 amino acids: CASSRPGEGYTEASF. The CDR3 DNA reads TGTGCCAGCAGCCGCCCCGGGGAAGGTTACACTGAAGCTTCCTTT.